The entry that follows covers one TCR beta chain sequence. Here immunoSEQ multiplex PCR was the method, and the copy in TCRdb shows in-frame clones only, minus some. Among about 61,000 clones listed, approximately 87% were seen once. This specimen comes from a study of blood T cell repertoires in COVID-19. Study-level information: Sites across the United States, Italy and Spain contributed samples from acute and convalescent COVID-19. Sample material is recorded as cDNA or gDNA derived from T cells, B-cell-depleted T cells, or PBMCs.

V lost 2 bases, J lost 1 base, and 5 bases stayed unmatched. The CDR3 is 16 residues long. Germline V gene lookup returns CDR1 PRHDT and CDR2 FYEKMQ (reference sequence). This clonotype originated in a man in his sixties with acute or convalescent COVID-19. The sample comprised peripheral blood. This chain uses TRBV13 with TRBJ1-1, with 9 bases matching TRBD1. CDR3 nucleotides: TGTGCCAGCAGCTTAAGGACAGGGGAAAGGAACACTGAAGCTTTCTTT. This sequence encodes CASSLRTGERNTEAFF. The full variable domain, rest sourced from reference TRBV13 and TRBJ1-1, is AAGVIQSPRHLIKEKRETATLKCYPIPRHDTVYWYQQGPGQDPQFLISFYEKMQSDKGSIPDRFSAQQFSDYHSELNMSSLELGDSALYFCASSLRTGERNTEAFFGQGTRLTVV.